This TCR beta chain was sequenced during a study of blood T cells in healthy people across ages (dated by TCRdb to 2015 to 2017). In terms of the full investigation: In model experiments, template switching captured roughly one uniquely barcoded TCR beta cDNA molecule for every two T cells. Age-related changes in TCR beta repertoire diversity were measured in the study by deep sequencing normalized with unique cDNA molecular identifiers. Using the same blood draw, the study looked at two additional independent replicas of 1 million unique cDNA reads for two donors, one aged 18 to 30 and the other aged 80 or older. To avoid experimental bias, donors of different ages were distributed randomly across sequencing lanes. Four age groups were formed from the donors: young (average roughly 16 years), middle-aged (just under 40), aged (about 62) and long-lived (less than 85).

According to the germline V gene (reference sequence), CDR1 reads DFQATT and CDR2 reads SNEGSKA. The CDR3, from cysteine to phenylalanine, totals 15 residues. CDR3 DNA is the only sequence kept; it has 45 bases, read in frame from the first base. V has 5 bases trimmed and J has 3 bases trimmed; junction bases matching no gene number 7. The sample holds many counts of this clonotype. Its antigen remains undetermined. The sample holds no much larger clone one base away, and base qualities are not on file. Systemically healthy Caucasian individuals from Russia, 39 in total and aged about 6 to 95 years, were included as donors. Roughly 11 milliliters of peripheral blood were drawn from each donor into EDTA-treated Vacutainer tubes. Ficoll-Paque density-gradient centrifugation was used to isolate PBMCs, with at least 6.5 million per sample. Total RNA was extracted from PBMCs with Trizol reagent, with at least 6 micrograms obtained per sample. Naive CD45RAhigh/CD27high T cell percentages were measured by flow cytometry on a PBMC aliquot from every donor.

The paper's findings and limits, for the study overall: Observed TCR beta diversity correlated strongly with the percentage of naive T cells measured by flow cytometry. Because the CMV infection status of the donors was unknown, age-related changes in expanded clonotypes may potentially have been confounded. Observed TCR beta diversity per million T cells fell roughly linearly with age, and a significant reduction was already apparent by age around 44. Compared with the aged group, the long-lived group had more naive CD4+ T cells, fewer expanded clones and increased TCR diversity, suggesting age selection. Since profiling was done on bulk unsorted PBMCs, naive and antigen-experienced compartments could not be conclusively compared. Estimates of total diversity based on one million sequenced T cells were regarded as lower bounds and as underestimates.

Library preparation was by 5' RACE. Sequencing was performed on an Illumina HiSeq 2500. The second PCR ran for roughly 6 to 11 cycles and used a J-beta primer mix along with a sample-barcoded 5' primer. A template-switch 5' adaptor carrying 12 random nucleotides introduced a unique molecular identifier onto each TCR beta cDNA molecule. Each sample yielded at least 2.5 million CDR3-containing paired-end reads. First-strand cDNA synthesis was performed from all RNA using the Mint cDNA synthesis kit, with priming by a TRBC-specific oligonucleotide. Following uracil-DNA glycosylase treatment, a first 18-cycle PCR with universal primers M1SS and BC2_uni_R was performed on all cDNA. The study's own analysis went as follows. For normalization, 1 million high-quality reads were randomly selected from each sample, with every read carrying a distinct molecular identifier. Reads sharing molecular identifiers were discarded rather than binned into consensus sequences. MiTCR, set to a Q25 quality threshold and the strictest error-elimination algorithm, was used for CDR3 identification, clonotype clustering and error correction. A nonparametric unseen species model with Euler transformation was used to estimate lower-bound total TCR beta diversity. In-frame beta chains were kept once TCRdb had trimmed the public reads at Q25 with fastp and called clones with MiXCR. Every distinct CDR3 protein forms one entry, paired with its most common genes and DNA. For this entry, the V and J calls and clone size follow TCRdb and not the study's own pipeline. The sample contains about 770,000 distinct CDR3 sequences, 40% to 50% of them found a single time. The top ten clonotypes cover nearly 20% of the sample.

This sequence uses TRBV20-1 and TRBJ2-3; 11 junctional bases match TRBD2. The source is a man in his fifties or sixties in good health. Material: blood. The sequence in DNA is TGCAGTGCTGGGGAACTAGCGGGGGTAACAGATACGCAGTATTTT. It codes for CSAGELAGVTDTQYF.